The 23 T cell receptor beta chains below all came from one sample that was sequenced in a study of CD8+ T cells in alopecia areata listed by TCRdb under 2018. The sample's time point, from its label and the paper: less than 30 weeks on oral tofacitinib. In light of the paper, this sample's treatment or condition label describes: oral pan-JAK inhibitor, 5-10 mg twice daily. The library came from the immunoSEQ multiplex PCR assay. To provide template for TCR sequencing, every sample had RNA extracted and reverse transcribed into cDNA. The table comes from immuneACCESS by way of TCRdb, which keeps in-frame sequences with V and J called. Part of the clones is missing from these tables; in studies checked, under half for an unresolved V gene and the rest for unknown reasons. The sample has around 200,000 clones on record, roughly 62% of them singletons. Roughly 12% of the sample rests with the top ten.

This specimen consisted of CD8+ T cells sorted from blood, obtained at week 24, from a patient treated with tofacitinib. Receptor source: a human donor with alopecia areata.

This clone has just a few counts. V is TRBV6-5 and J is TRBJ2-3, with D possibly TRBD2 on 6 matching bases. Germline V gene lookup returns CDR1 MNHEY and CDR2 SVGAGI. V was shortened by 5 bases and J by 3 bases, with 12 bases between the two germline ends. The CDR3 spans 14 residues. CDR3 amino acids: CASSNAGHTDTQYF. The CDR3 DNA follows: TGTGCCAGCAGTAATGCGGGGCATACAGATACGCAGTATTTT.

The rearrangement joins TRBV5-1 to TRBJ2-1; 8 bases map to TRBD1. The CDR3 length is 14 residues. Per the germline V gene, CDR1 is SGHRS and CDR2 is YFSETQ. After removal of 3 bases from V and 6 bases from J, the junction contained 5 bases not matched to a gene. CDR3 in DNA: TGCGCCAGCAGCTGGACAGGGTCCCCCAATGAGCAGTTCTTC. Its translation is CASSWTGSPNEQFF.

This chain connects TRBV25-1 to TRBJ2-1; TRBD2 aligns across 9 bases. Trimming removed 7 bases from V and 5 bases from J; junction bases left unmatched: 3. The CDR3 extends over 13 amino acids. From germline, CDR1 is MGHDK and CDR2 SYGVNS. As DNA, the CDR3 is TGTGCCAGCAATAGCGGGGGAGACAATGAGCAGTTCTTC. Protein: CASNSGGDNEQFF.

The chain combines TRBV11-2 with TRBJ2-3; unclear D gene. V lost 3 bases and J 3 bases, leaving 7 bases between the germline ends. The CDR3 totals 13 residues. Germline CDR1 reads SGHAT; CDR2 reads FQNNGV. The CDR3 DNA is TGTGCCAGCAGCTTCCCTTCGACAGATACGCAGTATTTT. Its translation: CASSFPSTDTQYF.

V is TRBV5-1 and J is TRBJ2-2; D is perhaps TRBD2 (5 bases). CDR1 is SGHRS and CDR2 is YFSETQ in the germline V gene. V lost 6 bases, J lost 1 base, and 7 bases lay in between. The CDR3 covers 13 residues. The CDR3 coding sequence is TGCGCCAGCAACGAGGGGAACACCGGGGAGCTGTTTTTT. Amino acid sequence: CASNEGNTGELFF.

CDR3 in amino acids: CASSLGVRGRGLFF. Here the CDR3 DNA reads TGTGCCAGCAGCTTAGGTGTCAGGGGAAGAGGACTGTTTTTT. J is TRBJ1-4 and V is TRBV7-8, with a tentative D call TRBD1 (6 bases). The CDR3 consists of 14 residues. The germline V and J ends were trimmed by 1 base and 13 bases, with 16 bases remaining between them. The germline V gene encodes CDR1 SGHVS and CDR2 FQNEAQ.

V and J are TRBV7-6 and TRBJ1-1, with 12 bases lining up with TRBD1. CDR3 size: 15 residues. The V gene end was trimmed by 5 bases and the J gene end by 5 bases; junction bases not matched to a gene: 6. Germline CDR1 reads SGHVS; CDR2 reads FNYEAQ. The CDR3 loop is CASSVGTGGETEAFF. The DNA for the CDR3 is TGTGCCAGCAGCGTAGGGACAGGGGGCGAGACTGAAGCTTTCTTT.

The chain carries TRBV9 and TRBJ1-2; D possibly corresponds to TRBD1 (5 bases). Deletions cut 0 bases from V and 6 bases from J, with 9 bases between. The CDR3 runs 13 residues. Germline lookup yields CDR1 SGDLS and CDR2 YYNGEE. CDR3 DNA sequence: TGTGCCAGCAGCGTAGGCAGGGTTGATGGCTACACCTTC. It codes for CASSVGRVDGYTF.

This clone was picked up a small number of times. The CDR3: CASSYGRNQPQHF. Here the CDR3 DNA reads TGTGCCAGCAGCTATGGGAGAAATCAGCCCCAGCATTTT. The chain joins TRBV6-5 to TRBJ1-5; D remains unclear. Germline CDR1 reads MNHEY; CDR2 reads SVGAGI. This CDR3 comprises 13 residues. The ends were cut back, 6 bases at V and 4 bases at J, with 10 bases in the middle.

J is TRBJ2-7 and V is TRBV4-1, with 10 bases matching TRBD2. The V gene's germline CDR1 is MGHRA and CDR2 YSYEKL. V lost 5 bases to trimming and J lost 2 bases; unmatched junction nucleotides: 3. The CDR3 is made up of 14 amino acids. This CDR3 reads CASSETSGAYEQYF. The CDR3 nucleotides are TGCGCCAGCAGCGAAACTAGCGGGGCCTACGAGCAGTACTTC.

V and J are TRBV4-1 and TRBJ2-7; TRBD2 matches 8 bases. CDR3 size: 15 residues. V shed 3 bases, J shed 3 bases, and the junction held 7 bases outside the gene matches. From germline, CDR1 is MGHRA and CDR2 YSYEKL. CDR3: CASSHSGEALYEQYF. Written as DNA, the CDR3 is TGCGCCAGCAGCCATAGCGGGGAAGCCCTCTACGAGCAGTACTTC.

This chain connects TRBV13 to TRBJ2-7, with D unclear. Germline assignment: CDR1 PRHDT and CDR2 FYEKMQ (reference sequence). With 5 bases removed from V and 4 bases from J, the gap between germline ends came to 9 bases. CDR3 size: 12 residues. CDR3 in amino acids: CASSDQSYEQYF. The DNA of the CDR3 is TGTGCCAGCAGCGATCAGAGTTACGAGCAGTACTTC.

Concerning this clone itself: One end of the junction is discordant with germline, which a read error may explain. This chain uses TRBV10-3 with TRBJ2-3; the D is unclear. CDR1 and CDR2 (germline): ENHRY, SYGVKD. This CDR3 comprises 14 residues. The CDR3: CAIGEPFGTDTQYF. The CDR3 coding sequence is TGTGCCATCGGTGAACCTTTTGGCACAGATACGCAGTATTTT.

The V and J genes are TRBV7-9 and TRBJ2-7, with 8 bases matching TRBD1. CDR3 size: 12 residues. V lost 5 bases, J lost 5 bases, and 2 bases stayed unmatched. Germline CDR1 and CDR2: SEHNR and FQNEAQ (reference sequence). CDR3 coding DNA: TGTGCCAGCAGCAGACAGGGGAACGAGCAGTACTTC. This gives the protein CASSRQGNEQYF.

This chain's CDR3 is CATSRERGVTRGYTF. CDR3 bases: TGTGCCACCAGCAGAGAAAGGGGAGTCACCCGGGGCTACACCTTC. The chain couples TRBV15 to TRBJ1-2, with TRBD1 as a possible D gene (5 bases). The V end was cut by 0 bases, the J end by 8 bases, with 16 bases between. Germline V gene lookup returns CDR1 LNHNV and CDR2 YYDKDF (reference sequence). There are 15 residues in the CDR3.

The chain uses TRBV4-1 and TRBJ2-5; D is uncertain. Germline CDR1 and CDR2: MGHRA and YSYEKL. The CDR3 runs 12 residues. The V and J ends lost 3 bases and 2 bases respectively, with 4 bases between them. CDR3 DNA: TGCGCCAGCAGCCAGGATCAAGAGACCCAGTACTTC. This codes for CASSQDQETQYF.

This chain uses TRBV7-9 with TRBJ2-1; D could derive from TRBD1 or TRBD2 (6 bases each). Germline values: CDR1 SEHNR, CDR2 FQNEAQ (reference sequence). Trimming left V 6 bases short and J 2 bases short, with 14 bases between. The CDR3 consists of 15 residues. The CDR3 is CASSLGGLPYNEQFF. CDR3 sequence (DNA): TGTGCCAGCAGTCTAGGGGGACTCCCCTACAATGAGCAGTTCTTC.

This clone has only a few counts. The chain couples TRBV13 to TRBJ2-3, with D maybe TRBD2 (6 bases). This CDR3 is built from 15 residues. Trimming stripped 0 bases from V and 0 bases from J, with 7 bases between. Germline values: CDR1 PRHDT, CDR2 FYEKMQ (reference sequence). CDR3 sequence reads: CASSLGGLSTDTQYF. For the CDR3, the DNA is TGTGCCAGCAGCTTAGGGGGACTCAGCACAGATACGCAGTATTTT.

This chain joins TRBV10-2 and TRBJ2-7; 9 nucleotides line up with TRBD1. The CDR3 totals 13 residues. V gave up 8 bases and J gave up 5 bases; unmatched junction bases: 7. CDR1 WSHSY and CDR2 SAAADI come from the germline V gene. CDR3 DNA sequence: TGCGCCAGCCAGGACAGGGGTAGCGACGAGCAGTACTTC. It yields the protein CASQDRGSDEQYF.

V is TRBV25-1 and J is TRBJ2-7; D is possibly TRBD2 (5 bases). Germline lookup yields CDR1 MGHDK and CDR2 SYGVNS. CDR3 size: 15 residues. V lost 6 bases, J lost 4 bases, and 19 bases lay in between. DNA of the CDR3: TGTGCCAGCAGCAACGGGGTTGGGTTGGTGTACGAGCAGTACTTC. It is translated as CASSNGVGLVYEQYF.

This clone was counted between two and nine times. The chain carries TRBV28 and TRBJ1-5; 10 bases line up with TRBD1. V was clipped by 8 bases and J by 0 bases; unmatched bases: 7. This CDR3 contains 16 residues. CDR1 is MDHEN, CDR2 SYDVKM, per germline. The CDR3 protein is CASGFGDRGSNQPQHF. In nucleotides, the CDR3 is TGTGCCAGCGGGTTCGGGGACAGGGGTAGCAATCAGCCCCAGCATTTT.

The gene calls are TRBV7-9 and TRBJ2-3, with TRBD1 as a possible D gene (7 bases). Trimming pared 7 bases from V and 4 bases from J, leaving 12 bases between. CDR3 length: 13 amino acids. The germline V gene encodes CDR1 SEHNR and CDR2 FQNEAQ (reference sequence). The CDR3 DNA reads TGTGCCAGCAAGGAGGGGGCTGCAGATACGCAGTATTTT. This translates into CASKEGAADTQYF. Based on the CDR3 plus reference TRBV7-9 and TRBJ2-3, the full variable domain is DTGVSQNPRHKITKRGQNVTFRCDPISEHNRLYWYRQTLGQGPEFLTYFQNEAQLEKSRLLSDRFSAERPKGSFSTLEIQRTEQGDSAMYLCASKEGAADTQYFGPGTRLTVL.

The chain has TRBV27 and TRBJ2-3; D is unclear. V shed 0 bases and J shed 0 bases, with 7 bases lying between them. The CDR3 extends over 15 amino acids. Germline V gene data show CDR1 as MNHEY and CDR2 as SMNVEV (reference sequence). DNA for the CDR3: TGTGCCAGCAGTTTATCGTGGGGTAGCACAGATACGCAGTATTTT. Translation gives CASSLSWGSTDTQYF.